This TCR beta chain appears in the sequencing data of a study of control samples from healthy donors and cancer patients. Clones were sequenced by immunoSEQ multiplex PCR, and TCRdb holds only the in-frame ones, with some missing. The sample shows under 450,000 clones, 80% to 95% of them seen only once. From germline, CDR1 is SGHKS and CDR2 YYEKEE (reference sequence). V lost 4 bases to trimming and J lost 2 bases, with 16 bases between them. The CDR3 has 15 residues. The sequencing input was PBMCs. J is TRBJ2-7 and V is TRBV5-5; D uncertain. The sequence came from a man aged 35 to 55 with head and neck cancer. The CDR3 is CASSDKGVPPYEQYF. The DNA for the CDR3 is TGTGCCAGCAGCGATAAGGGTGTTCCCCCCTACGAGCAGTACTTC.